This T cell receptor (beta chain) was observed in a study of T cells in Graves' hyperthyroidism and ophthalmopathy. Overall study results and limits: The majority of expanded thyroid clonotypes above 0.001 also appeared in blood.

The germline V gene encodes CDR1 SGHNT and CDR2 YENEEA. The CDR3 runs 15 residues. Unmatched junction bases numbered 9, after V lost 2 bases and J lost 5 bases. Patients with uncontrolled infections, other autoimmune diseases, pregnancy or lactation were excluded. The diagnostic basis comprised clinical symptoms, serum thyroxine and TRAb, thyroid ultrasound and orbital computed tomography. Fresh peripheral blood, more than 9 ml, yielded the PBMCs. The sample holds many counts of this clonotype. The antigen is not known. Regions amplified from RNA transcripts were the TCR beta CDR3 regions. The HTBI set primed first-round TCR CDR3 RT-PCR. TCRdb analysed the multiplex PCR reads with MiXCR anew, one entry per CDR3 protein. Among roughly 750,000 distinct CDR3 sequences listed, about a sixth were seen once.

Sequenced input: blood. The chain recombines TRBV11-3 with TRBJ2-7; 7 bases agree with TRBD2. This sequence originates from a man between 18 and 35 years old with Graves' hyperthyroidism. The CDR3, as DNA: TGTGCCAGCAGCTTATCGAGCGGGAATTCACACGAGCAGTACTTC. Translated, it gives CASSLSSGNSHEQYF. The full variable domain, with the rest looked up from reference TRBV11-3 and TRBJ2-7, is EAGVVQSPRYKIIEKKQPVAFWCNPISGHNTLYWYLQNLGQGPELLIRYENEEAVDDSQLPKDRFSAERLKGVDSTLKIQPAELGDSAVYLCASSLSSGNSHEQYFGPGTRLTVT.